This is a list of T cell receptor beta chains from one sample in a study of T cells in Graves' hyperthyroidism and ophthalmopathy. Each CDR3 protein is one row after TCRdb ran MiXCR on the multiplex PCR reads. The repertoire has tens of thousands of distinct CDR3 sequences, roughly 58% of them found once; the top ten carry roughly 3.3%. Material for sequencing was blood. These receptors were obtained from an older woman with Graves' ophthalmopathy. Each CDR3 is given with its conserved first and last residue. The D gene is left open where the match is weak. Size tells how often a clone was seen (once, few, many) or the class of an expanded clone, and some rows leave it out.

V,length,D,size,J,DNA,CDR3
TRBV28,14,TRBD1,many,TRBJ1-4,TGTGCCAGCACGATGACAGGGGGCGCGGGGAGGGTGTTTTTT,CASTMTGGAGRVFF
TRBV7-8,15,NA,NA,TRBJ1-5,TGTGCCAGCAGTCCAAGGGAGAGTGGCGGGAGGGCCCAGCATTTT,CASSPRESGGRAQHF
TRBV20-1,14,TRBD1,NA,TRBJ2-7,TGCAGTGCTACACAGGGGCCTCTCTCCTACGAGCAGTACTTC,CSATQGPLSYEQYF
TRBV7-2,15,TRBD2,NA,TRBJ2-2,TGTGCCAGCAGCTGGAGCGGGACGAACACCGGGGAGCTGTTTTTT,CASSWSGTNTGELFF
TRBV10-3,14,TRBD2,NA,TRBJ2-7,TGTGCCATCAGGACTAGCGGGGGGGCCTACGAGCAGTACTTC,CAIRTSGGAYEQYF
TRBV19,13,TRBD1,once,TRBJ1-1,TGTGCCACGGGACAGGCCCATGTCACTGAAGCTTTCTTT,CATGQAHVTEAFF
TRBV11-2,13,NA,NA,TRBJ2-7,TGTGCCAGCAGCCTGGGGGGGCGCTACGAGCAGTACTTC,CASSLGGRYEQYF
TRBV28,15,NA,many,TRBJ1-2,TGTGCCAGCAGTTTATCTGCGCCAATCGGCTATGGCTACACCTTC,CASSLSAPIGYGYTF
TRBV14,16,TRBD1,NA,TRBJ2-7,TGTGCCAGCAGCCATACCGGGACAGGGAGCTCCTACGAGCAGTACTTC,CASSHTGTGSSYEQYF
TRBV11-1,14,NA,NA,TRBJ1-5,TGTGCCGGCAGTACCGGGAGTAGCAATCAGCCCCAGCATTTT,CAGSTGSSNQPQHF
TRBV6-5,17,NA,many,TRBJ2-5,TGTGCCAGCAGTTACTCGTGGTTGGGGGGCGGGCAAGAGACCCAGTACTTC,CASSYSWLGGGQETQYF
TRBV20-1,14,NA,NA,TRBJ1-1,TGCAGTGCTCCTCGTATGGGGTCAGGGACTGAAGCTTTCTTT,CSAPRMGSGTEAFF
TRBV10-3,15,NA,NA,TRBJ2-1,TGTTCCATCAGACCCAGGGGGGGGGGTATGCGTGAGCAGTTCTTC,CSIRPRGGGMREQFF
TRBV6-1,14,NA,once,TRBJ1-4,TGTGCCAGCAGGCCCCAGGGGACTAATGAAAAACTGTTTTTT,CASRPQGTNEKLFF
TRBV20-1,15,TRBD2,once,TRBJ2-1,TGCAGTGCTCCCCTCGGGCTAGCGGGACTCAATGAGCAGTTCTTC,CSAPLGLAGLNEQFF
TRBV5-4,15,TRBD1,NA,TRBJ2-3,TGTGCCAGCAGCGACGGACAGGGACCCTACAATGAGCAGTATTTT,CASSDGQGPYNEQYF
TRBV29-1,14,NA,few,TRBJ1-4,TGCAGCGTTGTACCGGGGGCAACTAATGAAAAACTGTTTTTT,CSVVPGATNEKLFF
TRBV25-1,13,TRBD1,many,TRBJ2-7,TGTGCCAGCAGTACTGGGACAGCCTACGAGCAGTACTTC,CASSTGTAYEQYF
TRBV4-1,14,NA,NA,TRBJ1-2,TGCGCCAGCAGCCAGCTAGCGGGGGGCTATGGCTACACCTTC,CASSQLAGGYGYTF
TRBV14,13,NA,many,TRBJ2-3,TGTGCCAGCAGCCAAACGGGCCCAGATACGCAGTATTTT,CASSQTGPDTQYF
TRBV20-1,15,NA,many,TRBJ2-7,TGCAGTGCTAGAATAAGACTAAACGGACCATACGAGCAGTACTTC,CSARIRLNGPYEQYF
TRBV19,17,TRBD1,NA,TRBJ2-6,TGTGCCAGTAGTCCGGGACAGTTAATCTCTGGGGCCAACGTCCTGACTTTC,CASSPGQLISGANVLTF
TRBV20-1,14,NA,medium-sized,TRBJ1-3,TGCAGTGCTTTAGTCAGGGACGGTGGAAACACCATATATTTT,CSALVRDGGNTIYF
TRBV20-1,13,NA,NA,TRBJ2-5,TGCAGTGCTAGAGTGGCTAGCGTAGAGACCCAGTACTTC,CSARVASVETQYF
TRBV7-9,14,NA,many,TRBJ2-1,TGTGCCAGCAGCTTTAGGGAGGCCTACAATGAGCAGTTCTTC,CASSFREAYNEQFF
TRBV12-3/TRBV12-4,16,TRBD2,NA,TRBJ2-5,TGTGCCAGCAGTTTTGGCCCACTAGCGGCCCAAGAGACCCAGTACTTC,CASSFGPLAAQETQYF
TRBV7-9,11,NA,once,TRBJ2-2,TGTGCCAGCAGCTTAAGGAGGGAGCTGTTTTTT,CASSLRRELFF
TRBV9,22,NA,NA,TRBJ2-1,TGTGCCAGCAGCGGGACAGGGGGCTCTAGCGGGAGGACCTTTCCCTCCTACAATGAGCAGTTCTTC,CASSGTGGSSGRTFPSYNEQFF
TRBV28,13,NA,many,TRBJ2-3,TGTGCCAGCGGGATCGCATCCACAGATACGCAGTATTTT,CASGIASTDTQYF
TRBV5-1,13,NA,NA,TRBJ2-7,TGCGCCAGCAGCATAACAGGGGGGGACGACCAGTACTTC,CASSITGGDDQYF
TRBV18,13,NA,few,TRBJ1-1,TGTGCCAGCTCACCCAAGGGGGGCACTGAAGCTTTCTTT,CASSPKGGTEAFF
TRBV10-3,12,NA,NA,TRBJ1-2,TGTGCCTCCAGGGGAGGGAGCTATGGCTACACCTTC,CASRGGSYGYTF
TRBV29-1,12,NA,NA,TRBJ2-7,TGCAGCGTTGAACTGGGTAAGGACGAGCAGTACTTC,CSVELGKDEQYF
TRBV2,14,NA,few,TRBJ2-1,TGTGCCAGCAGTTTGGGGTTAGACTCCAATGAGCAGTTCTTC,CASSLGLDSNEQFF
TRBV20-1,14,TRBD2,NA,TRBJ2-1,TGCAGTGCTCCCCTAGCGGGGGCCTACAATGAGCAGTTCTTC,CSAPLAGAYNEQFF
TRBV6-4,16,TRBD2,many,TRBJ2-1,TGTGCCAGCAGTGTCGAACTAGCGGGAGAGCACAATGAGCAGTTCTTC,CASSVELAGEHNEQFF
TRBV11-2,14,NA,NA,TRBJ2-2,TGTGCCAGCAGCCTAGACAGGCGTATCGGGGAGCTGTTTTTT,CASSLDRRIGELFF
TRBV7-8,14,NA,NA,TRBJ1-5,TGTGCCAGCAGCTTCGCACGGGTCAATCAGCCCCAGCATTTT,CASSFARVNQPQHF
TRBV7-2,14,TRBD1,many,TRBJ2-5,TGTGCCAGCAGCTTTTCAGGGGGCGAAGGGACCCAGTACTTC,CASSFSGGEGTQYF
TRBV7-9,13,NA,medium-sized,TRBJ1-6,TGTGCCAGCAGCTTAGCGGGCAATTCACCCCTCCACTTT,CASSLAGNSPLHF
TRBV12-3/TRBV12-4,11,NA,many,TRBJ2-7,TGTGCCAGCAGTAAAGGGGTCGAGCAGTACTTC,CASSKGVEQYF
TRBV12-3/TRBV12-4,14,TRBD1,many,TRBJ1-2,TGTGCCAGCAGTTTACATGACAGGGGGCTAGGCTACACCTTC,CASSLHDRGLGYTF
TRBV6-4,14,NA,NA,TRBJ2-5,TGTACCAGCAGTGACTCTGGGGGCGCGGAGACCCAGTACTTC,CTSSDSGGAETQYF
TRBV20-1,15,NA,NA,TRBJ1-4,TGCAGTGCTTTCGGGACTAGCGGGAGCAATGAAAAACTGTTTTTT,CSAFGTSGSNEKLFF
TRBV20-1,15,NA,many,TRBJ1-6,TGCAGTGCTATTTCTTGGACTCCATATAATTCACCCCTCCACTTT,CSAISWTPYNSPLHF
TRBV27,17,NA,many,TRBJ1-6,TGTGCCAGCAGTCAAACACTTCCGATCCTAGTAAATTCACCCCTCCACTTT,CASSQTLPILVNSPLHF
TRBV5-1,15,TRBD2,NA,TRBJ2-7,TGCGCCAGCAGCTTGGGGCTCGGGGGGGCTAACGGGCAGTACTTC,CASSLGLGGANGQYF
TRBV28,16,TRBD1,many,TRBJ1-5,TGTGCCAGCAGTTCGCCTGGGACAGGGTGGAATCAGCCCCAGCATTTT,CASSSPGTGWNQPQHF
TRBV5-1,17,NA,NA,TRBJ2-3,TGTGCCAGCAGCTTGCCCGGCGGTGGGGCGAGCACAGATACGCAGTATTTT,CASSLPGGGASTDTQYF
TRBV10-3,17,NA,NA,TRBJ1-6,TGTGCCATCAGCCACTCGGGGGGCACCTTTGGTAATTCACCCCTCCACTTT,CAISHSGGTFGNSPLHF
TRBV27,13,NA,many,TRBJ1-1,TGTGCCAGCAGTTTATCCGAAGGTTTTGAAGCTTTCTTT,CASSLSEGFEAFF
TRBV5-4,17,TRBD2,many,TRBJ2-3,TGTGCCAGCAGCTTGAGGTCACTAGCGGGAGCGGTAGATACGCAGTATTTT,CASSLRSLAGAVDTQYF
TRBV7-2,15,NA,NA,TRBJ2-7,TGTGCCAGCAGCTTAGCGGGGGCAGGGCTGAACGAGCAGTACTTC,CASSLAGAGLNEQYF
TRBV29-1,12,NA,few,TRBJ1-2,TGCAGCGCGTCGCTGTCGCGGCATGGCTACACCTTC,CSASLSRHGYTF
TRBV10-3,14,NA,few,TRBJ2-6,TGTGCCATCAGCCGACAGAGTGGGGCCAACGTCCTGACTTTC,CAISRQSGANVLTF
TRBV28,15,NA,many,TRBJ2-5,TGTGCCAGCAGTTTAATCGGGCGGGGCCAAGAGACCCAGTACTTC,CASSLIGRGQETQYF
TRBV20-1,11,TRBD1,NA,TRBJ2-5,TGCAGCGCCACAGGGGCGCAGACCCAGTACTTC,CSATGAQTQYF
TRBV20-1,19,TRBD2,many,TRBJ2-5,TGCAGTGCTCACACACCCCGGACTAGCGGGAGTAGTGGGTCAGAGACCCAGTACTTC,CSAHTPRTSGSSGSETQYF